This T cell receptor beta chain was found in a study of T cells in Graves' hyperthyroidism and ophthalmopathy. The definition of stable Graves' hyperthyroidism was no ophthalmopathy progression within 18 months. PBMCs were sourced from roughly 9.7 ml fresh peripheral blood. This clonotype was detected a few times. TCR beta CDR3 region amplification was performed from RNA transcripts. TCR CDR3 underwent first-round RT-PCR with the HTBI primer set. MiXCR, applied by TCRdb to the multiplex PCR reads, yields one record per CDR3 protein. The sample holds roughly 420,000 distinct CDR3 sequences, roughly 13% seen once. Germline CDR1 is LGHDT and CDR2 is YNNKEL (reference sequence). V shed 1 base and J shed 0 bases, with 11 bases lying between them. The CDR3 extends over 16 amino acids.

This receptor was taken from a woman between 18 and 29 years old with Graves' hyperthyroidism. The genes are TRBV3-1 and TRBJ2-3; a weak D match, TRBD2 (5 bases). Specimen: blood. CDR3 region: CASSQVRGWSTDTQYF. The CDR3 DNA follows: TGTGCCAGCAGCCAAGTACGGGGATGGAGCACAGATACGCAGTATTTT.